This T cell receptor (beta chain) was obtained from a study of blood T cell repertoires in COVID-19. The trim removed 0 bases at V and 5 bases at J, leaving 5 bases unmatched. The germline V gene encodes CDR1 SGDLS and CDR2 YYNGEE. This CDR3 is 17 amino acids long. Clones were read by immunoSEQ multiplex PCR, and TCRdb kept only the in-frame ones, dropping some. In the table there are over 400,000 clones, about 85% of which are singletons. The genes are TRBV9 and TRBJ2-5; TRBD2 matches 15 bases. The receptor comes from a woman aged 55-70 years who had recovered from COVID-19. The sequenced sample consisted of PBMCs or T cells enriched from blood (not recorded which). CDR3 protein: CASSVASGLAGGETQYF. Written as DNA, the CDR3 is TGTGCCAGCAGCGTAGCTTCTGGACTAGCGGGGGGGGAGACCCAGTACTTC.